Following are 10 T cell receptor beta chains from one sample sequenced in a study of T cells in pancreatic ductal adenocarcinoma. Selected pancreatic ductal adenocarcinoma patients had undergone surgery without neoadjuvant therapy. The table came from immunoSEQ multiplex PCR; TCRdb's copy has only in-frame clones and leaves some out. The data contain over 90,000 clones, about 95% of them singletons. The sequenced sample was PBMCs. These receptor sequences come from a human donor with pancreatic ductal adenocarcinoma.

The rearrangement links TRBV30 to TRBJ1-3; D gene unclear. The ends were cut back, 2 bases at V and 0 bases at J, with 11 bases in the middle. The CDR3 spans 15 residues. Germline CDR1 GTSNPN, CDR2 SVGIG (reference sequence). The CDR3 spells CAWSNGGFSGNTIYF. The CDR3 DNA reads as TGTGCCTGGAGTAACGGAGGGTTCTCTGGAAACACCATATATTTT.

The chain employs TRBV4-1 and TRBJ2-5; the D gene is possibly TRBD2 (6 bases). CDR1 is MGHRA, CDR2 YSYEKL, per germline. CDR3 length equals 15 residues. Trimming took off 1 base at V and 2 bases at J, with 11 bases between the two ends. CDR3 in amino acids: CASSQGPGEQETQYF. The DNA of the CDR3 is TGCGCCAGCAGCCAAGGTCCGGGGGAGCAAGAGACCCAGTACTTC.

V is TRBV9 and J is TRBJ1-2, with 8 bases matching TRBD1. Germline-derived CDR1 and CDR2 are SGDLS and YYNGEE. V was clipped by 0 bases and J by 7 bases; unmatched bases: 2. The CDR3 length is 13 residues. The DNA of the CDR3 is TGTGCCAGCAGCGTAGGAGACAGGGGTGGCTACACCTTC. This encodes CASSVGDRGGYTF.

This chain links TRBV15 with TRBJ2-1; D is uncertain. The CDR3 covers 13 residues. The V gene's germline CDR1 is LNHNV and CDR2 YYDKDF (reference sequence). Trimming removed 1 base at V and 3 bases at J, with 4 bases between. CDR3 sequence: CATSRGLYNEQFF. The CDR3 region has the DNA TGTGCCACCAGCAGAGGACTCTACAATGAGCAGTTCTTC.

The chain links TRBV5-1 to TRBJ2-5; 7 nucleotides line up with TRBD2. J lost 0 bases, V lost 2 bases, and 7 bases had no gene match. The CDR3 consists of 16 residues. Germline V lookup: CDR1 SGHRS, CDR2 YFSETQ. The CDR3 reads CASSFGGGVNQETQYF. The DNA of the CDR3 is TGCGCCAGCAGCTTTGGTGGGGGGGTCAACCAAGAGACCCAGTACTTC.

The V and J genes are TRBV5-1 and TRBJ2-5, with TRBD2 matching 9 bases. This CDR3 contains 15 residues. The V segment lost 0 bases and the J segment 7 bases; nucleotides outside the gene matches: 7. Germline V gene data show CDR1 as SGHRS and CDR2 as YFSETQ. As DNA, the CDR3 is TGCGCCAGCAGCTTGGACGCGGCACTAGCGGGGACCCAGTACTTC. Translation gives CASSLDAALAGTQYF.

The chain links TRBV6-5 to TRBJ2-7, with D perhaps matching TRBD2 (6 bases). Germline V gene lookup returns CDR1 MNHEY and CDR2 SVGAGI. The CDR3 consists of 13 residues. With 7 bases removed from V and 2 bases from J, the gap between germline ends came to 12 bases. CDR3 in amino acids: CASMEGFAYEQYF. CDR3 coding DNA: TGTGCCAGCATGGAGGGGTTTGCCTACGAGCAGTACTTC.

The J gene is TRBJ2-5, the V gene TRBV6-1, with D possibly TRBD1 on 6 matching bases. V was pared by 2 bases and J by 3 bases, with 16 bases between. The CDR3 has 16 residues. The germline V gene encodes CDR1 MNHNS and CDR2 SASEGT. The CDR3 sequence: CASSERPAQGKETQYF. In nucleotides, the CDR3 is TGTGCCAGCAGTGAACGGCCGGCTCAGGGGAAAGAGACCCAGTACTTC.

This rearrangement joins TRBV5-1 to TRBJ1-4, with 7 bases fitting TRBD1. In germline, CDR1 is SGHRS, CDR2 YFSETQ. This CDR3 has 15 residues. V was pared by 0 bases and J by 7 bases, with 6 bases of the junction left unmatched. In nucleotides, the CDR3 is TGCGCCAGCAGCTTGGAAGGGGGCGAATCTGAAAAACTGTTTTTT. Encoded protein: CASSLEGGESEKLFF.

The chain carries TRBV2 and TRBJ1-3; tentative D call: TRBD1 (5 bases). CDR1 and CDR2 (germline): SNHLY, FYNNEI. The CDR3 is 13 residues long. V was clipped by 6 bases and J by 2 bases, with 8 bases between them. The CDR3 DNA follows: TGTGCCAGCAGGACGGGGGCTGGAAACACCATATATTTT. The encoded protein is CASRTGAGNTIYF.